The 15 T cell receptor beta chains below were found in one sample sequenced in a study of blood T cell repertoires in COVID-19. Some clones are missing from TCRdb's copy, which holds only in-frame ones; the method was immunoSEQ multiplex PCR. Of 140,000 to 150,000 clones detected, about four fifths appear once; the ten largest clones hold roughly 8%. The specimen sequenced was peripheral blood. These receptors came from a human donor with acute or convalescent COVID-19. The donor label of this sample is uncertain.

Details on this clone: At the DNA level, this CDR3 is encoded by other sequences in the same sample as well. V gene TRBV27 combines with J gene TRBJ2-3; D call uncertain. This CDR3 is 13 amino acids long. Germline values: CDR1 MNHEY, CDR2 SMNVEV (reference sequence). V was clipped by 5 bases and J by 2 bases, with 8 bases between them. CDR3 amino acids: CASSLTSTDTQYF. The CDR3 bases are TGTGCCAGCAGTCTAACCTCCACAGATACGCAGTATTTT.

The chain employs TRBV2 and TRBJ2-1, with no clear D. The germline V gene has CDR1 SNHLY and CDR2 FYNNEI. Trimming stripped 5 bases from V and 9 bases from J, with 14 bases between. The CDR3 length is 13 residues. The CDR3, as DNA: TGTGCCAGCAGTCCGGTCCTGCCCGGTGAGCAGTTCTTC. This codes for CASSPVLPGEQFF.

The chain couples TRBV24-1 to TRBJ2-3; perhaps TRBD2 as D (5 bases). This CDR3 spans 14 amino acids. With 6 bases removed from V and 1 base from J, the gap between germline ends came to 10 bases. Germline CDR1 reads KGHDR; CDR2 reads SFDVKD. CDR3 sequence: CATSRAGGTDTQYF. The CDR3 DNA is TGTGCCACCAGTCGGGCCGGGGGCACAGATACGCAGTATTTT.

This clone was observed once. The chain combines TRBV19 with TRBJ2-4; 8 nucleotides match TRBD2. J was trimmed by 3 bases and V by 10 bases; bases with no gene match: 5. The CDR3 length is 13 residues. Germline CDR1 reads LNHDA; CDR2 reads SQIVND (reference sequence). The CDR3 protein is CATGGSGKNIQYF. CDR3 in DNA: TGTGCCACGGGGGGGTCGGGCAAAAACATTCAGTACTTC.

The rearrangement links TRBV12-3 or TRBV12-4 to TRBJ1-1; a possible D gene is TRBD1 (6 bases). Trimming removed 7 bases from V and 9 bases from J, with 18 bases in between. This CDR3 has 13 residues. The DNA of the CDR3 is TGTGCCAGCACCCTAGGGGGTGCCTGGCAAGCTTTCTTT. This encodes CASTLGGAWQAFF.

The chain carries TRBV11-3 and TRBJ2-1; D gene uncertain. V was clipped by 0 bases and J by 8 bases, with 5 bases between them. The CDR3 has 12 residues. Germline CDR1 and CDR2: SGHNT and YENEEA. CDR3 in amino acids: CASSLDRDEQFF. As DNA, the CDR3 is TGTGCCAGCAGCTTAGATCGAGATGAGCAGTTCTTC.

Written as DNA, the CDR3 is TGCGCCAGCAGCTCGCGACAGGGTGACACTGAAGCTTTCTTT. This sequence encodes CASSSRQGDTEAFF. V and J are TRBV5-1 and TRBJ1-1; 7 bases align to TRBD1. Germline CDR1 and CDR2: SGHRS and YFSETQ. V shed 3 bases, J shed 3 bases, and the junction held 5 bases outside the gene matches. The CDR3 spans 14 residues.

The V and J genes are TRBV6-5 and TRBJ1-1; the D gene is possibly TRBD1 (5 bases). The V end was cut by 6 bases, the J end by 3 bases, with 11 bases between. This CDR3 spans 13 amino acids. CDR1 is MNHEY, CDR2 SVGAGI, per germline. CDR3 DNA: TGTGCCAGCAGGAGACAGAGTCACACTGAAGCTTTCTTT. Protein: CASRRQSHTEAFF.

V and J are TRBV30 and TRBJ1-6, with 11 positions matching TRBD1. Germline assignment: CDR1 GTSNPN and CDR2 SVGIG (reference sequence). This CDR3 has 14 amino acids. The V segment lost 3 bases and the J segment 10 bases; nucleotides outside the gene matches: 5. The CDR3 region has the DNA TGTGCCTGGAGCGCCGGGACAGGGGGATCACCCCTCCACTTT. It translates to CAWSAGTGGSPLHF. Supplemented by reference TRBV30 and TRBJ1-6, the full variable domain reads SQTIHQWPATLVQPVGSPLSLECTVEGTSNPNLYWYRQAAGRGLQLLFYSVGIGQISSEVPQNLSASRPQDRQFILSSKKLLLSDSGFYLCAWSAGTGGSPLHFGNGTRLTVT.

The chain employs TRBV10-2 and TRBJ2-6, with 10 bases aligning to TRBD2. This CDR3 comprises 18 residues. The V gene's germline CDR1 is WSHSY and CDR2 SAAADI. With V trimmed by 1 base and J by 2 bases, 5 bases remained unmatched. CDR3 sequence: CASSEWASGGAGANVLTF. The CDR3 DNA follows: TGCGCCAGCAGTGAGTGGGCTAGCGGGGGAGCTGGGGCCAACGTCCTGACTTTC.

Comment on this clone: One junction end disagrees with the germline gene, perhaps due to a read error. The chain couples TRBV3-1 (or the pseudogene TRBV3-2) to TRBJ1-4; 9 bases align to TRBD1. Germline V gene lookup returns CDR1 LGHDT and CDR2 YNNKEL (reference sequence). This CDR3 has 14 amino acids. The CDR3 DNA reads TGTGCCAGCGGCCAACAGGGGGCGGGGGAAAAACTGTTTTTT. It specifies CASGQQGAGEKLFF.

This sequence joins TRBV29-1 and TRBJ1-1, with 9 bases lining up with TRBD1. The germline gives CDR1 SQVTM, CDR2 ANQGSEA. The CDR3 is 13 residues long. J was trimmed by 1 base and V by 7 bases; bases with no gene match: 4. The CDR3 is CSGRGQGNTEAFF. CDR3 DNA: TGCAGCGGCCGGGGACAGGGGAACACTGAAGCTTTCTTT. The entire variable domain, with the rest obtained from reference TRBV29-1 and TRBJ1-1, is as follows: SAVISQKPSRDICQRGTSLTIQCQVDSQVTMMFWYRQQPGQSLTLIATANQGSEATYESGFVIDKFPISRPNLTFSTLTVSNMSPEDSSIYLCSGRGQGNTEAFFGQGTRLTVV.

The V call is TRBV18, the J call TRBJ2-2; D might be TRBD1 (6 bases). Germline V gives CDR1 KGHSH, CDR2 LQKENI. V was pared by 1 base and J by 1 base, with 10 bases between. This CDR3 region has 16 residues. The CDR3 sequence is CASSPQETGNTGELFF. For the CDR3, the DNA is TGTGCCAGCTCACCACAGGAGACAGGGAACACCGGGGAGCTGTTTTTT.

This chain links TRBV7-8 with TRBJ1-1; D gene uncertain. This CDR3 has 12 residues. Germline values: CDR1 SGHVS, CDR2 FQNEAQ. The ends were cut back, 5 bases at V and 3 bases at J, with 7 bases in the middle. CDR3 sequence: CASSLTYTEAFF. CDR3 DNA sequence: TGTGCCAGCAGCCTTACTTACACTGAAGCTTTCTTT.

The V call is TRBV5-1, the J call TRBJ2-7; maybe TRBD1 (5 bases). Trimming took 2 bases from V and 3 from J, leaving 9 bases between them. The CDR3 consists of 13 residues. Germline CDR1 reads SGHRS; CDR2 reads YFSETQ. This CDR3 is CASSLQEYYEQYF. CDR3 nucleotide sequence: TGCGCCAGCAGCTTACAGGAGTACTACGAGCAGTACTTC. Full variable domain (outside the CDR3, taken from reference TRBV5-1 and TRBJ2-7): KAGVTQTPRYLIKTRGQQVTLSCSPISGHRSVSWYQQTPGQGLQFLFEYFSETQRNKGNFPGRFSGRQFSNSRSEMNVSTLELGDSALYLCASSLQEYYEQYFGPGTRLTVT.